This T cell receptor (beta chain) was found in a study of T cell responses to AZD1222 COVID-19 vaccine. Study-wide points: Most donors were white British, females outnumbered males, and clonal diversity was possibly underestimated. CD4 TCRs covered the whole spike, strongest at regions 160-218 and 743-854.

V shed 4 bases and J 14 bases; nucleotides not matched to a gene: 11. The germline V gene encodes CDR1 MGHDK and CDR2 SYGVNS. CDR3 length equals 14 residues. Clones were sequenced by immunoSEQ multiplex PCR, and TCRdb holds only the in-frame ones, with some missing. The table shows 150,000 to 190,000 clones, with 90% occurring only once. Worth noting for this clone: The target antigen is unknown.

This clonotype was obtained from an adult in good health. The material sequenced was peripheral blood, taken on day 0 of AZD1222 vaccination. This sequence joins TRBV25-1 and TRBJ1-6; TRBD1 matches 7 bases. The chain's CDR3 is CASSVGTALSTLHF. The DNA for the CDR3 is TGTGCCAGCAGTGTGGGGACAGCCCTCTCCACCCTCCACTTT.